This T cell receptor beta chain was sequenced in a study of cytomegalovirus exposure and HLA in healthy donors. This clone is a singleton in its sample. Its antigen is undetermined. General study points: In vitro work confirmed that a few CMV-associated chains recognize CMV antigens. The authors considered a cluster of highly shared sequence variants likely to be a sequencing artifact.

The PCR ran on 60 Vbeta and 13 Jbeta primers. Method: immunoSEQ multiplex PCR; TCRdb's copy keeps in-frame clones and lacks some. The sample lists roughly 170,000 clones, 75% to 85% occurring once. The CDR3 extends over 15 amino acids. CDR1 MDHEN and CDR2 SYDVKM come from the germline V gene. V was pared by 3 bases and J by 6 bases, with 14 bases between. Material for sequencing was PBMCs. The sequence was collected from a woman aged 25 to 39 in good health and CMV-seronegative. V is TRBV28 and J is TRBJ2-2; perhaps TRBD2 as D (5 bases). The CDR3 coding sequence is TGTGCCAGCAGTTTGCCGGGGATCCAAGCCGGGGAGCTGTTTTTT. Its protein is CASSLPGIQAGELFF.